This TCR beta chain comes out of a study of OX40 agonist ivuxolimab in advanced cancers. The CDR3 is 14 residues long. Trimming stripped 0 bases from V and 0 bases from J, with 5 bases between. Per germline, CDR1 WSHSY and CDR2 SAAADI. Findings and caveats of the study: Compared with CD4+, CD8+ T cells on average had more expanded clones.

Concerning this clone: Its antigen is currently unknown. The same CDR3 is also encoded by other DNA sequences in this sample.

Libraries were prepared by immunoSEQ multiplex PCR; TCRdb keeps only in-frame clonotypes and omits some of them. The sample lists about 69,000 clones, approximately 90% occurring once. The chain employs TRBV10-2 and TRBJ1-2; D gene uncertain. The sequencing here drew on CD4+ or CD8+ T cells sorted from blood, taken in a trial of the OX40 agonist ivuxolimab. This TCR derives from an adult with an advanced solid tumor such as melanoma, head and neck, liver or kidney cancer. In nucleotides, the CDR3 is TGCGCCAGCAGTGAGTCTGGAACTAACTATGGCTACACCTTC. The encoded protein is CASSESGTNYGYTF.